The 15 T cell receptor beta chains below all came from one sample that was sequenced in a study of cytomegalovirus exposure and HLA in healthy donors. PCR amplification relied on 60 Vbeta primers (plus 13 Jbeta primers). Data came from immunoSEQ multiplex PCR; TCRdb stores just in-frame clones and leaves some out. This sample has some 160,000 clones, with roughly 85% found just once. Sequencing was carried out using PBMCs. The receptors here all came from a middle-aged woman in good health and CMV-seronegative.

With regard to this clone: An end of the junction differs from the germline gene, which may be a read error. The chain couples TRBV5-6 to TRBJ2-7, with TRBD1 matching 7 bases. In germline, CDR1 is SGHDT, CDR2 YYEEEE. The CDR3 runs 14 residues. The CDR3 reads CASSSRQGSYGQYF. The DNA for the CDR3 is TGTGCCAGCAGCTCGAGACAGGGATCCTACGGGCAGTACTTC.

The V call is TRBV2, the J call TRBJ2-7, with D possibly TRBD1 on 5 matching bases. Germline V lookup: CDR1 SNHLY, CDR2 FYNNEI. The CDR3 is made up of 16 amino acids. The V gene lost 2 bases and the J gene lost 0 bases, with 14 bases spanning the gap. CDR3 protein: CASSEIWGRSSYEQYF. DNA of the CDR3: TGTGCCAGCAGTGAAATTTGGGGCAGGAGCTCCTACGAGCAGTACTTC.

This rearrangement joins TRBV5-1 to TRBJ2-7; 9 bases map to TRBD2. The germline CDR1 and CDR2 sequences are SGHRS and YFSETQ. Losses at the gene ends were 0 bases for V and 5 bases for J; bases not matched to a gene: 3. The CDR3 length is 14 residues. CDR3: CASSLGGGVHEQYF. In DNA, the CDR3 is TGCGCCAGCAGCTTGGGCGGGGGGGTCCACGAGCAGTACTTC.

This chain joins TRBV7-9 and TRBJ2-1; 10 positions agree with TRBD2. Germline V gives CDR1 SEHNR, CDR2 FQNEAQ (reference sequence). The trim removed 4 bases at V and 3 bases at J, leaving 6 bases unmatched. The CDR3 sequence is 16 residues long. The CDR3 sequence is CASSSIAGGDYNEQFF. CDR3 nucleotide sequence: TGTGCCAGCAGCTCGATAGCGGGGGGAGACTACAATGAGCAGTTCTTC.

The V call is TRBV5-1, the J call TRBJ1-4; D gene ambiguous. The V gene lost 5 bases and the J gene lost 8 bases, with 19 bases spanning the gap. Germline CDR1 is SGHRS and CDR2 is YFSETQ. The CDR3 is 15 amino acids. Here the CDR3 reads CASRTTGKGGEKLFF. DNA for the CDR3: TGCGCCAGCAGAACAACGGGGAAAGGTGGCGAAAAACTGTTTTTT.

CDR3 nucleotide sequence: TGTGCCAGTACCATAGGGGGCCGGCCAGGGGGAAGCACTGAAGCTTTCTTT. Translated, it gives CASTIGGRPGGSTEAFF. V is TRBV19 and J is TRBJ1-1; 7 bases are a match to TRBD1. The CDR3 sequence is 17 residues long. The trim removed 7 bases at V and 4 bases at J, leaving 18 bases unmatched. Per the germline V gene, CDR1 is LNHDA and CDR2 is SQIVND (reference sequence).

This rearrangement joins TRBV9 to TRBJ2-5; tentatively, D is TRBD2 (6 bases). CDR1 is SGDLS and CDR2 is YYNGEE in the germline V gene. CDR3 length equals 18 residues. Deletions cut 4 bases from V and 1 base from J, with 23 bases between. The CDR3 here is CASSPRASAPVPQETQYF. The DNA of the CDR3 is TGTGCCAGCAGCCCCCGCGCTAGCGCACCAGTTCCCCAAGAGACCCAGTACTTC. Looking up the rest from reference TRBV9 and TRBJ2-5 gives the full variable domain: DSGVTQTPKHLITATGQRVTLRCSPRSGDLSVYWYQQSLDQGLQFLIQYYNGEERAKGNILERFSAQQFPDLHSELNLSSLELGDSALYFCASSPRASAPVPQETQYFGPGTRLLVL.

CDR3 bases: TGTGCCAGCAGCTTACAGGGGGCGAGCGGGGAGCTGTTTTTT. Its protein is CASSLQGASGELFF. V is TRBV5-6 and J is TRBJ2-2, with 9 bases aligning to TRBD1. V gave up 2 bases and J gave up 7 bases; unmatched junction bases: 3. Germline V lookup: CDR1 SGHDT, CDR2 YYEEEE. The CDR3 runs 14 residues.

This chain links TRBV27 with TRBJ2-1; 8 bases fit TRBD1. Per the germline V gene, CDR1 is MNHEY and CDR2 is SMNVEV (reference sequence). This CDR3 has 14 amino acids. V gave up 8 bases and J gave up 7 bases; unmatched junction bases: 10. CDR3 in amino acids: CASWWTGSPNEQFF. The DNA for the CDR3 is TGTGCCAGCTGGTGGACAGGGAGTCCTAATGAGCAGTTCTTC.

The CDR3 DNA reads as TGTGCCAGCAGGCGGACAGGGTTGAACACTGAAGCTTTCTTT. It is translated as CASRRTGLNTEAFF. The chain links TRBV6-4 to TRBJ1-1, with 8 nucleotides matching TRBD1. The length of the CDR3 is 14 residues. V was clipped by 6 bases and J by 0 bases; unmatched bases: 3. Per the germline V gene, CDR1 is MRHNA and CDR2 is SNTAGT.

The CDR3 sequence: CASSMQGAYEQYF. The CDR3 DNA follows: TGTGCCAGTAGTATGCAGGGGGCGTACGAGCAGTACTTC. The rearrangement joins TRBV19 to TRBJ2-7; 8 bases align to TRBD1. With 3 bases clipped from V and 4 bases from J, the junction kept 2 bases outside the gene matches. Germline V gives CDR1 LNHDA, CDR2 SQIVND (reference sequence). This CDR3 region has 13 residues.

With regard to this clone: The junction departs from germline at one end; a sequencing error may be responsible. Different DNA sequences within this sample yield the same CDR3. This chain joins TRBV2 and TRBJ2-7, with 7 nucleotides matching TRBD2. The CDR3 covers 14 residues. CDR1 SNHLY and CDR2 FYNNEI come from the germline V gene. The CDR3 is CASSSGISLYEQYF. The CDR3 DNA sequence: TGTGCCAGCAGTAGCGGGATATCTTTGTACGAGCAGTACTTT.

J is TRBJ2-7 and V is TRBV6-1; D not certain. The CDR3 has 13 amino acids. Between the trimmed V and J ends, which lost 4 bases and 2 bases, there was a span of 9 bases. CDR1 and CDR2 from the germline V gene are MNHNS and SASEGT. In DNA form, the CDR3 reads TGTGCCAGCAGTGCCGAGCAAGCCTACGAGCAGTACTTC. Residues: CASSAEQAYEQYF.

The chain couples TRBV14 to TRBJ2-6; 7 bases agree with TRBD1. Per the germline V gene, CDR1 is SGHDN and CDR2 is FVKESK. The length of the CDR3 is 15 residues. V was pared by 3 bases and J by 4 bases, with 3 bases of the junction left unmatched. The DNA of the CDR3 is TGTGCCAGCAGCCAGACAGGGTCCGGGGCCAACGTCCTGACTTTC. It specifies CASSQTGSGANVLTF. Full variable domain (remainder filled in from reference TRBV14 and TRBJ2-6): EAGVTQFPSHSVIEKGQTVTLRCDPISGHDNLYWYRRVMGKEIKFLLHFVKESKQDESGMPNNRFLAERTGGTYSTLKVQPAELEDSGVYFCASSQTGSGANVLTFGAGSRLTVL.

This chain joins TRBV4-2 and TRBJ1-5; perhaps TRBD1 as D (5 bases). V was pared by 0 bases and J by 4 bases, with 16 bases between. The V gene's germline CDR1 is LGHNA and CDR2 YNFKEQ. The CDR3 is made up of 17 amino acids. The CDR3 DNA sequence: TGTGCCAGCAGCCAAGATCCGTTAAGCAGGGAAAATCAGCCCCAGCATTTT. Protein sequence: CASSQDPLSRENQPQHF.